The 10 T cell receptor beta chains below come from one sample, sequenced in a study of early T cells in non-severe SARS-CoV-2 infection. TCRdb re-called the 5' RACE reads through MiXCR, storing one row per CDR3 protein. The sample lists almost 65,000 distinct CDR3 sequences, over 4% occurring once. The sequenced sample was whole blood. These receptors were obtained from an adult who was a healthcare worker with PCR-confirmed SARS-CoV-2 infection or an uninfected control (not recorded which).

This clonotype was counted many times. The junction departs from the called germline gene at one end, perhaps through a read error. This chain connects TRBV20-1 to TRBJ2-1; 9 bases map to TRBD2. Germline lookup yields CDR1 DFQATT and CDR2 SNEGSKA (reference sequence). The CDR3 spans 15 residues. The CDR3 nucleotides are TGCAGTGCCAGAGGGCTCCGCGGGGGGGCCCATGAGCAGTTCTTC. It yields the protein CSARGLRGGAHEQFF.

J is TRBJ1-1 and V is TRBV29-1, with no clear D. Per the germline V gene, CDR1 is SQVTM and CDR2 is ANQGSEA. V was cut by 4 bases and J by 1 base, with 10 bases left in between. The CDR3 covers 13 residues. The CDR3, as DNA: TGCAGCGTTGTGGGCAGGACGAACACTGAAGCTTTCTTT. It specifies CSVVGRTNTEAFF.

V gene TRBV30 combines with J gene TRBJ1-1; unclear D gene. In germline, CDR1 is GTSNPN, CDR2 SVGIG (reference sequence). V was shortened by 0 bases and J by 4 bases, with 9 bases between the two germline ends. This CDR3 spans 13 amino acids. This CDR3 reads CAWSVGGITEAFF. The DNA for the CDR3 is TGTGCCTGGAGTGTAGGTGGGATCACTGAAGCTTTCTTT.

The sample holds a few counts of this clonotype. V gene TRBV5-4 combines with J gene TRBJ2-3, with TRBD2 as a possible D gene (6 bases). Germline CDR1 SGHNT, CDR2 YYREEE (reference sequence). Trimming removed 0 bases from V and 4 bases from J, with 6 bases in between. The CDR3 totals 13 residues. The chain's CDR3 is CASSLGRADTQYF. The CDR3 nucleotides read TGTGCCAGCAGCTTGGGGAGGGCAGATACGCAGTATTTT.

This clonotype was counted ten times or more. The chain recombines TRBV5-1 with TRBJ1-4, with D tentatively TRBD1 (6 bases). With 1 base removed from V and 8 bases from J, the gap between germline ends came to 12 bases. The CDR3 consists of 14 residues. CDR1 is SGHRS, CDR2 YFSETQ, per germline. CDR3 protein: CASSLMGAEEKLFF. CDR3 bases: TGCGCCAGCAGCTTGATGGGGGCCGAAGAAAAACTGTTTTTT.

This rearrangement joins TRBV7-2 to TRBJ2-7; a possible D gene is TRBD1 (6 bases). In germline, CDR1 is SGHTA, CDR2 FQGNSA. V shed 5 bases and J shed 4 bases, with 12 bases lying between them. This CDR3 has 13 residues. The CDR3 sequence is CASSRGQNYEQYF. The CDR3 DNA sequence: TGTGCCAGCAGCAGAGGACAGAATTACGAGCAGTACTTC.

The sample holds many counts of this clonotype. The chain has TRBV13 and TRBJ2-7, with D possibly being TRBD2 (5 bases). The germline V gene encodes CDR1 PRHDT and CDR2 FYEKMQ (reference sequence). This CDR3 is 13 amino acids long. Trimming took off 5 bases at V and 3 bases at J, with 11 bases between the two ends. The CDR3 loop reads CASSPPAGYEQYF. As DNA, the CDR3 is TGTGCCAGCAGCCCCCCCGCGGGCTACGAGCAGTACTTC. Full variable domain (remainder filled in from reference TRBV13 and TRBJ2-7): AAGVIQSPRHLIKEKRETATLKCYPIPRHDTVYWYQQGPGQDPQFLISFYEKMQSDKGSIPDRFSAQQFSDYHSELNMSSLELGDSALYFCASSPPAGYEQYFGPGTRLTVT.

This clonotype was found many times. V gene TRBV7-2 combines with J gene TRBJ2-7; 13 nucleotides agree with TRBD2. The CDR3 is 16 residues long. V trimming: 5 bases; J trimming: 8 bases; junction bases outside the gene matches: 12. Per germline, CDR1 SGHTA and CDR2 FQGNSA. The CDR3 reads CASSIGTSGGAYKQYF. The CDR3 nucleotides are TGTGCCAGCAGCATCGGAACTAGCGGGGGGGCTTATAAGCAGTACTTC.

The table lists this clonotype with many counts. The CDR3 DNA follows: TGTGCCAGCAGGGTAACAGGGACGACCACTGAAGCTTTCTTT. Residues: CASRVTGTTTEAFF. The chain joins TRBV27 to TRBJ1-1, with D tentatively TRBD1 (6 bases). Germline CDR1 reads MNHEY; CDR2 reads SMNVEV (reference sequence). V lost 6 bases and J 4 bases, leaving 15 bases between the germline ends. This CDR3 region has 14 residues.

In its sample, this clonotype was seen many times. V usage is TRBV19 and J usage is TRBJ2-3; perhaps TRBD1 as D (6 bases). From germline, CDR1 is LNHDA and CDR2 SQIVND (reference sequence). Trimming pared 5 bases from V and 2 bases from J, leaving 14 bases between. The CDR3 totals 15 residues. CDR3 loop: CASSPWTDVTDTQYF. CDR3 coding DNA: TGTGCCAGTAGTCCCTGGACAGACGTCACAGATACGCAGTATTTT.